These 2 T cell receptor beta chains came from one sample sequenced in a study of CXCR3-negative and CXCR3-positive naive CD8 T cells. Findings and caveats of the study: Naive cells that were CXCR3-positive had more hydrophobic TRB CDR3s (compared with CXCR3-negative naive cells).

These receptors' antigens are unknown. The study made its TRB cDNA libraries by 5' RACE, adding UMI labels. TCRdb derives one entry per CDR3 protein from the 5' RACE reads, leaving out DNA. This sample's table reports roughly 60,000 distinct CDR3 sequences. The sample comprised naive CXCR3+ CD8+ T cells from blood. Indicated subset: CD45RO-CCR7+CD27+CD95- naive CD8+ T cells expressing CXCR3 (TNR3+). The receptors were sampled from a human donor in good health. Some clones in this sample may be carry-over from other donors' samples.

The gene calls are TRBV20-1 and TRBJ2-7; the D call from TCRdb, TRBD1, cannot be confirmed without DNA. Germline V gene lookup returns CDR1 DFQATT and CDR2 SNEGSKA (reference sequence). This CDR3 has 13 residues. The CDR3 loop reads CSASRDRVHEQYF.

The chain combines TRBV28 with TRBJ1-5; the D call of TRBD1 rests on TCRdb alone, since no DNA is present to check it. Germline CDR1 reads MDHEN; CDR2 reads SYDVKM. This CDR3 comprises 16 residues. The CDR3 spells CASSPRTGPRNQPQHF.